This is a list of T cell receptor beta chains from one sample in a study of neoadjuvant anti-PD-1 for oral cavity cancer. Data came from immunoSEQ multiplex PCR; TCRdb stores just in-frame clones and leaves some out. The sample contains approximately 72,000 clones, over 70% of which appear only once. The material sequenced was PBMCs, taken before nivolumab (anti-PD-1) treatment. The receptors come from a person aged 35 to 85 with oral cavity squamous cell carcinoma. Both conserved end residues are part of each CDR3. Fields, in order: V gene, J gene, clone size, D gene, CDR3 DNA, CDR3 protein. A D gene is named only where the DNA matches it firmly. A clone size is listed for some rows: how often the clone was seen (once, few, many), or a class if it is expanded.

V gene: TRBV5-5; J gene: TRBJ2-7; clone size: -; D gene: TRBD1; CDR3 DNA: TGTGCCAGCAGCTTGGCTCCGGGACAGGGGTACGAGCAGTACTTC; CDR3 protein: CASSLAPGQGYEQYF
V gene: TRBV2; J gene: TRBJ1-5; clone size: -; D gene: -; CDR3 DNA: TGTGCCACCCAAACTGACGGTTACCGCAATCAGCCCCAGCATTTT; CDR3 protein: CATQTDGYRNQPQHF
V gene: TRBV6-5; J gene: TRBJ2-7; clone size: -; D gene: -; CDR3 DNA: TGTGCCAGCAGTTACTCGACTATGACAAGCTACGAGCAGTACTTC; CDR3 protein: CASSYSTMTSYEQYF
V gene: TRBV5-6; J gene: TRBJ1-4; clone size: -; D gene: -; CDR3 DNA: TGTGCCAGCAGCTTGGTCAGTACTAATGAAAAACTGTTTTTT; CDR3 protein: CASSLVSTNEKLFF
V gene: TRBV11-2; J gene: TRBJ1-5; clone size: -; D gene: -; CDR3 DNA: TGTGCCAGCAGCTTAGATCAGGTTCAGCCCCAGCATTTT; CDR3 protein: CASSLDQVQPQHF
V gene: TRBV2; J gene: TRBJ2-7; clone size: -; D gene: TRBD1; CDR3 DNA: TGTGCCAGCAACAGGGGGGCTTACGAGCAGTACTTC; CDR3 protein: CASNRGAYEQYF
V gene: TRBV29-1; J gene: TRBJ2-2; clone size: -; D gene: TRBD1; CDR3 DNA: TGCAGCGTTCACCTTACACCGGGACAGCCAAACGGGGAGCTGTTTTTT; CDR3 protein: CSVHLTPGQPNGELFF
V gene: TRBV5-1; J gene: TRBJ1-1; clone size: -; D gene: -; CDR3 DNA: TGCGCCAGCAGCTCGACTAATACAGGGGAAGCTTTCTTT; CDR3 protein: CASSSTNTGEAFF
V gene: TRBV2; J gene: TRBJ1-6; clone size: once; D gene: -; CDR3 DNA: TGTGCCAGCGGGGCCAGCCTTTTCAGCTCCTATAATTCACCCCTCCACTTT; CDR3 protein: CASGASLFSSYNSPLHF
V gene: TRBV9; J gene: TRBJ1-4; clone size: -; D gene: -; CDR3 DNA: TGTGCCAGCAGCGTGCGATGGGGCGAAAAACTGTTTTTT; CDR3 protein: CASSVRWGEKLFF
V gene: TRBV4-1; J gene: TRBJ1-1; clone size: -; D gene: -; CDR3 DNA: TGCGCCAGCAGCTTAAGGGGGGCGGGAAACACTGAAGCTTTCTTT; CDR3 protein: CASSLRGAGNTEAFF
V gene: TRBV5-1; J gene: TRBJ1-2; clone size: -; D gene: -; CDR3 DNA: TGCGCCAGCACGAAAGGGGGAGTTAACTATGGCTACACCTTC; CDR3 protein: CASTKGGVNYGYTF
V gene: TRBV4-2; J gene: TRBJ1-5; clone size: -; D gene: -; CDR3 DNA: TGTGCCAGCAGCCAAGTCTGGGGCCAGAACATTCCCCAGCATTTT; CDR3 protein: CASSQVWGQNIPQHF
V gene: TRBV5-1; J gene: TRBJ2-7; clone size: -; D gene: -; CDR3 DNA: TGCGCCAGCAGCGAACAGGGTTCCCCCTACGAGCAGTACTTC; CDR3 protein: CASSEQGSPYEQYF
V gene: TRBV25-1; J gene: TRBJ2-5; clone size: -; D gene: -; CDR3 DNA: TGTGCCAGCAGTGAATTTGGGGTAGGGGTGGAAGAGACCCAGTACTTC; CDR3 protein: CASSEFGVGVEETQYF
V gene: TRBV29-1; J gene: TRBJ1-2; clone size: -; D gene: TRBD1; CDR3 DNA: TGCAGCGTTAACAGGGGCGATAACTATGGCTACACCTTC; CDR3 protein: CSVNRGDNYGYTF
V gene: TRBV19; J gene: TRBJ1-1; clone size: -; D gene: -; CDR3 DNA: TGTGCCTCCTCCCCGTACATGAACACTGAAGCTTTCTTT; CDR3 protein: CASSPYMNTEAFF
V gene: TRBV7-9; J gene: TRBJ2-7; clone size: -; D gene: TRBD1; CDR3 DNA: TGTGCCAGCAGCAAGGAGGGACAGGGTTACTACGAGCAGTACTTC; CDR3 protein: CASSKEGQGYYEQYF
V gene: TRBV28; J gene: TRBJ1-5; clone size: -; D gene: -; CDR3 DNA: TGTGCCAGCAGTTTATATAGTGTGCGAGGGAATCAGCCCCAGCATTTT; CDR3 protein: CASSLYSVRGNQPQHF
V gene: TRBV5-1; J gene: TRBJ1-1; clone size: once; D gene: -; CDR3 DNA: TGCGCCAGCAGCTTCGGATTCGCCAACACTGAAGCTTTCTTT; CDR3 protein: CASSFGFANTEAFF
V gene: TRBV2; J gene: TRBJ1-1; clone size: few; D gene: -; CDR3 DNA: TGTGCCAGCAGGTACCGTGAAGCTTTCTTT; CDR3 protein: CASRYREAFF
V gene: TRBV2; J gene: TRBJ2-7; clone size: -; D gene: -; CDR3 DNA: TGTGCCAGTGTAGTCGGACAGTCCACCTACGAGCAGTACTTC; CDR3 protein: CASVVGQSTYEQYF
V gene: TRBV27; J gene: TRBJ2-1; clone size: -; D gene: TRBD2; CDR3 DNA: TGTGCCAGCAGTCGAAGCGGGAGGGCCTACAATGAGCAGTTCTTC; CDR3 protein: CASSRSGRAYNEQFF
V gene: TRBV6-5; J gene: TRBJ1-1; clone size: -; D gene: -; CDR3 DNA: TGTGCCAGCAGTTACCAGCTAAAGAACACTGAAGCTTTCTTT; CDR3 protein: CASSYQLKNTEAFF
V gene: TRBV4-2; J gene: TRBJ1-1; clone size: -; D gene: TRBD1; CDR3 DNA: TGTGCCAGCAGCCAAGAAGGGGGCAGGGGGCTGTTCACTGAAGCTTTCTTT; CDR3 protein: CASSQEGGRGLFTEAFF
V gene: TRBV4-2; J gene: TRBJ2-7; clone size: -; D gene: -; CDR3 DNA: TGTGCCAGCAGCCAAGATCGGATGAACGCCGCCTACGAGCAGTACTTC; CDR3 protein: CASSQDRMNAAYEQYF
V gene: TRBV27; J gene: TRBJ1-2; clone size: once; D gene: -; CDR3 DNA: TGTGCCAGCCGCCAAACTTCCCTCTATGGCTACACCTTC; CDR3 protein: CASRQTSLYGYTF
V gene: TRBV11-2; J gene: TRBJ1-1; clone size: -; D gene: -; CDR3 DNA: TGTGCCAGCACCCGTTACCGGGGAAACACTGAAGCTTTCTTT; CDR3 protein: CASTRYRGNTEAFF
V gene: TRBV9; J gene: TRBJ2-1; clone size: -; D gene: TRBD2; CDR3 DNA: TGTGCCAGCAGCGCCGGGACTATCCCTTACAATGAGCAGTTCTTC; CDR3 protein: CASSAGTIPYNEQFF
V gene: TRBV10-3; J gene: TRBJ2-2; clone size: -; D gene: -; CDR3 DNA: TGTGCCATCAGTGAGTCTGGCGGAGCAAACACCGGGGAGCTGTTTTTT; CDR3 protein: CAISESGGANTGELFF
V gene: TRBV7-9; J gene: TRBJ2-5; clone size: -; D gene: -; CDR3 DNA: TGTGCCAGCAGCTTAGCAGTTAGCGCGGAGACCCAGTACTTC; CDR3 protein: CASSLAVSAETQYF
V gene: TRBV7-6; J gene: TRBJ2-7; clone size: -; D gene: TRBD2; CDR3 DNA: TGTGCCAGCAGCCCGGACGCCGGGGGGTACGAGCAGTACTTC; CDR3 protein: CASSPDAGGYEQYF
V gene: TRBV7-6; J gene: TRBJ1-2; clone size: once; D gene: -; CDR3 DNA: TGTGCCAGCAGCTTAGGGACCGCCTATGGCTACACCTTC; CDR3 protein: CASSLGTAYGYTF
V gene: TRBV10-2; J gene: TRBJ2-7; clone size: few; D gene: TRBD1; CDR3 DNA: TGCGCCAGCAGGGGACAGAGCTACGAGCAGTACTTC; CDR3 protein: CASRGQSYEQYF
V gene: TRBV5-1; J gene: TRBJ2-6; clone size: -; D gene: -; CDR3 DNA: TGCGCCAGCAGCTCTAGAAGCAGGGATCGTGGGGCCAACGTCCTGACTTTC; CDR3 protein: CASSSRSRDRGANVLTF
V gene: TRBV7-8; J gene: TRBJ2-3; clone size: -; D gene: TRBD1; CDR3 DNA: TGTGCCAGCAGCATCGGGACAGGGGCAGATACGCAGTATTTT; CDR3 protein: CASSIGTGADTQYF
V gene: TRBV6-1; J gene: TRBJ1-1; clone size: -; D gene: TRBD1; CDR3 DNA: TGTGCCAGCAGTCGGACAGGGGATGCTGAAGCTTTCTTT; CDR3 protein: CASSRTGDAEAFF
V gene: TRBV7-9; J gene: TRBJ2-7; clone size: once; D gene: -; CDR3 DNA: TGTGCCAGCAGCTTAGCCGCAGGGGCCTACGAGCAGTACTTC; CDR3 protein: CASSLAAGAYEQYF
V gene: TRBV7-8; J gene: TRBJ2-3; clone size: -; D gene: -; CDR3 DNA: TGTGCCAGCAGCTTAGCTAGGGGACGGTACACAGATACGCAGTATTTT; CDR3 protein: CASSLARGRYTDTQYF
V gene: TRBV7-8; J gene: TRBJ1-1; clone size: -; D gene: -; CDR3 DNA: TGTGCCAGCAGCTTAGCGGCCCGAGGACAGTACACTGAAGCTTTCTTT; CDR3 protein: CASSLAARGQYTEAFF
V gene: TRBV29-1; J gene: TRBJ2-5; clone size: -; D gene: TRBD2; CDR3 DNA: TGCAGCGTTCGCGGGGGGGCCGCAGAGACCCAGTACTTC; CDR3 protein: CSVRGGAAETQYF
V gene: TRBV4-1; J gene: TRBJ1-1; clone size: -; D gene: -; CDR3 DNA: TGCGCCAGCAGCCAATTGAATCGGGGAACCGTTGAAGCTTTCTTT; CDR3 protein: CASSQLNRGTVEAFF
V gene: TRBV27; J gene: TRBJ2-5; clone size: -; D gene: -; CDR3 DNA: TGTGCCAGCACCCCCGGAAGGAGTGATTACCAAGAGACCCAGTACTTC; CDR3 protein: CASTPGRSDYQETQYF
V gene: TRBV11-2; J gene: TRBJ2-5; clone size: -; D gene: -; CDR3 DNA: TGTGCCAGCAGCTATTTACAGGGTGTGGGGACCCAGTACTTC; CDR3 protein: CASSYLQGVGTQYF
V gene: TRBV28; J gene: TRBJ2-1; clone size: -; D gene: TRBD2; CDR3 DNA: TGTGCCAGCATGCCTAGCGGGGGTCGGGATGAGCAGTTCTTC; CDR3 protein: CASMPSGGRDEQFF
V gene: TRBV19; J gene: TRBJ1-2; clone size: -; D gene: TRBD1; CDR3 DNA: TGTGCCAGTAAGGAATCGACAGGGTGGATGAGTTATGGCTACACCTTC; CDR3 protein: CASKESTGWMSYGYTF
V gene: TRBV27; J gene: TRBJ2-1; clone size: -; D gene: -; CDR3 DNA: TGTGCCAGCAGTAGACGGGACACTGTTTCAATGTTCTTC; CDR3 protein: CASSRRDTVSMFF
V gene: TRBV29-1; J gene: TRBJ2-5; clone size: -; D gene: -; CDR3 DNA: TGCAGCGTTGGGGGGTTCGGGGAGACCCAGTACTTC; CDR3 protein: CSVGGFGETQYF
V gene: TRBV27; J gene: TRBJ2-7; clone size: once; D gene: -; CDR3 DNA: TGTGCCAGCAGTCCCCTACAGTGGGAAGGGTCGTTGTACGAGCAGTACTTC; CDR3 protein: CASSPLQWEGSLYEQYF
V gene: TRBV5-1; J gene: TRBJ1-5; clone size: -; D gene: -; CDR3 DNA: TGCGCCAGCAGCTTGGGTCGGGAAAATCAGCCCCAGCATTTT; CDR3 protein: CASSLGRENQPQHF